These T cell receptor beta chains were read from a single sample in a study of blood T cell repertoires in COVID-19. Generated by immunoSEQ multiplex PCR, the TCRdb table keeps only in-frame clones and is missing some. The sample records 60,000 or so clones, about 78% being singletons. Sequenced sample: peripheral blood. All receptors derive from a human donor in a cohort sampled during active COVID-19. Both conserved end residues are part of each CDR3. The D gene is left open where the match is weak. Only some rows state a clone size, as once, few, many or a class for expanded clones.

J gene | D gene | clone size | V gene | CDR3 DNA | CDR3 protein
TRBJ2-7 | NA | NA | TRBV11-1 | TGTGCCAGCAGCACTACGACAGACTCCTACGAGCAGTACTTC | CASSTTTDSYEQYF
TRBJ2-7 | TRBD1 | NA | TRBV30 | TGTGCCTGGTCCCCGGGACAGGGGATCGTCTACGAGCAGTACTTC | CAWSPGQGIVYEQYF
TRBJ2-1 | NA | NA | TRBV5-4 | TGTGCCAGCAGCTTGGGTTCCAAATCCTACAATGAGCAGTTCTTC | CASSLGSKSYNEQFF
TRBJ2-7 | TRBD2 | NA | TRBV28 | TGTGCCAGCAGTTTGGAGCGGGACTCCTACGAGCAGTACTTC | CASSLERDSYEQYF
TRBJ2-1 | TRBD1 | NA | TRBV7-2 | TGTGCCAGCAGCGTAGAACTCGGGACAGGGGCTGACAATGAGCAGTTCTTC | CASSVELGTGADNEQFF
TRBJ1-1 | TRBD1 | NA | TRBV3-1/TRBV3-2 | TGTGCCAGCAGATTGACAGGGAGGAACACTGAAGCTTTCTTT | CASRLTGRNTEAFF
TRBJ2-6 | TRBD2 | NA | TRBV5-4 | TGTGCCAGCAGCTTGGCTAGCGGGAGCTCGGGGGCCAACGTCCTGACTTTC | CASSLASGSSGANVLTF
TRBJ1-5 | TRBD1 | medium-sized | TRBV19 | TGTGCCAGTAGTCCTGACAGGGCGGACCAGCCCCAGCATTTT | CASSPDRADQPQHF
TRBJ2-7 | NA | once | TRBV5-1 | TGCGCCAGCAGCCTAGACCCAGGGCGCGAGCAGTACTTC | CASSLDPGREQYF
TRBJ1-1 | NA | NA | TRBV28 | TGTGCCAGCAGTTTCCCCCGACGGGGAAGGGCGAACACTGAAGCTTTCTTT | CASSFPRRGRANTEAFF
TRBJ2-1 | TRBD2 | NA | TRBV6-6 | TGTGCCAGCAGTTGGGAGGGAGGCTTCAATGAGCAGTTCTTC | CASSWEGGFNEQFF
TRBJ2-7 | TRBD2 | NA | TRBV29-1 | TGCAGCGTTTGCCTAGCGGGAGAAGGCGGCTACGAGCAGTACTTC | CSVCLAGEGGYEQYF
TRBJ1-2 | TRBD1 | NA | TRBV19 | TGTGCCAGTAGCCCTTACAGGGGGCCCCTCTATGGCTACACCTTC | CASSPYRGPLYGYTF
TRBJ2-7 | TRBD2 | few | TRBV19 | TGTGCCAGTCAGACTAGCGGGACCTACGAGCAGTACTTC | CASQTSGTYEQYF
TRBJ1-1 | NA | NA | TRBV7-9 | TGTGCCAGCAGTCCTCCGGGGGACTTCGGTGGGACTGAAGCTTTCTTT | CASSPPGDFGGTEAFF
TRBJ2-2 | NA | few | TRBV7-9 | TGTGCCAGCTTTGTAGCGAACACCGGGGAGCTGTTTTTT | CASFVANTGELFF
TRBJ1-2 | TRBD1 | NA | TRBV29-1 | TGCAGCGCCCGGGACAGCTATGGCTACACCTTC | CSARDSYGYTF
TRBJ2-7 | NA | NA | TRBV27 | TGTGCCAGCAGTCCCAACTCCTACGAGCAGTACTTC | CASSPNSYEQYF
TRBJ2-7 | TRBD1 | NA | TRBV6-5 | TGTGCCAGCAGTTCTGGACAGGGGGCACCCTACGAGCAGTACTTC | CASSSGQGAPYEQYF
TRBJ2-7 | TRBD1 | NA | TRBV5-4 | TGTGCCAGCAGCTTGGTAGGGGGCAGGGACGAGCAGTACTTC | CASSLVGGRDEQYF
TRBJ2-3 | TRBD2 | NA | TRBV6-1 | TGTGCCAGCAGTGAAGTAGATAGCGGGGGATTTACAGATACGCAGTATTTT | CASSEVDSGGFTDTQYF
TRBJ1-1 | TRBD1 | NA | TRBV29-1 | TGCAGCGCTGGACAGGGGATGAACACTGAAGCTTTCTTT | CSAGQGMNTEAFF
TRBJ2-5 | TRBD1 | NA | TRBV25-1 | TGTGCCAGCAGTGAATGGACAGGGGGCACGTTTGGAGAGACCCAGTACTTC | CASSEWTGGTFGETQYF
TRBJ1-1 | TRBD1 | once | TRBV5-1 | TGCGCCAGCACTGTTTACCCGACAGGGACGAACACTGAAGCTTTCTTT | CASTVYPTGTNTEAFF
TRBJ1-1 | NA | NA | TRBV5-1 | TGCGCCAGCAGCGGTGGGGGGTTGAACACTGAAGCTTTCTTT | CASSGGGLNTEAFF
TRBJ2-3 | TRBD2 | NA | TRBV28 | TGTGCCAGCAGTTTATGGGGGACTAGCGGAGGTACGCAGTATTTT | CASSLWGTSGGTQYF
TRBJ2-7 | NA | few | TRBV11-2 | TGTGCCAGCAGCTCCACGAGGTACGAGCAGTACTTC | CASSSTRYEQYF
TRBJ2-7 | NA | NA | TRBV7-9 | TGTGCCAGCAGCTTTTCCTCCCCGGGGGCCTACGAGCAGTACTTC | CASSFSSPGAYEQYF
TRBJ2-1 | NA | once | TRBV6-2/TRBV6-3 | TGTGCCAGCAGTATGGTAGGGGGTAGGGTGTTGGGTGAGCAGTTCTTC | CASSMVGGRVLGEQFF
TRBJ2-6 | TRBD1 | few | TRBV24-1 | TGTGCCACCAGCTTTAGTAGGACAGGGAGCTCTGGGGCCAACGTCCTGACTTTC | CATSFSRTGSSGANVLTF
TRBJ2-7 | NA | NA | TRBV7-9 | TGTGCCAGCAGCGCCCTTGGCGGGGGCGTATCCTACGAGCAGTACTTC | CASSALGGGVSYEQYF
TRBJ2-7 | TRBD2 | few | TRBV7-8 | TGTGCCAGCAGCTTACCACGGGACGACGGGACTAGCCCCTACGAGCAGTACTTC | CASSLPRDDGTSPYEQYF
TRBJ2-6 | TRBD1 | NA | TRBV3-1/TRBV3-2 | TGTGCCAGCAGCCAATTCAGGGGGCTTGGGGCCAACGTCCTGACTTTC | CASSQFRGLGANVLTF
TRBJ2-1 | TRBD2 | NA | TRBV6-2/TRBV6-3 | TGTGCCAGCAGTTATACGACGCAGCGGGGAACCTACAATGAGCAGTTCTTC | CASSYTTQRGTYNEQFF
TRBJ1-1 | NA | NA | TRBV29-1 | TGCAGCGTGGCGGGGGGAGGACAGAACACTGAAGCTTTCTTT | CSVAGGGQNTEAFF
TRBJ1-5 | TRBD1 | NA | TRBV27 | TGTGCCAGCAGTTTCAGACAGGGGCGGAGGGATTACCAGCCCCAGCATTTT | CASSFRQGRRDYQPQHF
TRBJ2-7 | TRBD2 | few | TRBV3-1/TRBV3-2 | TGTGCCAGCAGCTTAGCGGGAGGACCCTACGAGCAGTACTTC | CASSLAGGPYEQYF
TRBJ2-4 | TRBD1 | NA | TRBV18 | TGTGCCAGCTCACCACCAACGACAGGGGGCCACATTCAGTACTTC | CASSPPTTGGHIQYF
TRBJ1-1 | NA | NA | TRBV5-1 | TGCGCCAGCAGCTTAATTCCAGGGCAGGGCCCCTCTGAAGCTTTCTTT | CASSLIPGQGPSEAFF
TRBJ2-7 | TRBD1 | once | TRBV28 | TGTGCCAGCAGTTGGGGGAGGACAGGGCCTCCCAGCTCCTACGAGCAGTACTTC | CASSWGRTGPPSSYEQYF
TRBJ2-1 | TRBD2 | once | TRBV20-1 | TGCAGTGCTAGTGCGAGGACTAGCTTCTACAATGAGCAGTTCTTC | CSASARTSFYNEQFF
TRBJ1-2 | TRBD1 | few | TRBV7-9 | TGTGCCGGTGGGGACAGTCTGACCTATGGCTACACCTTC | CAGGDSLTYGYTF
TRBJ2-7 | TRBD2 | NA | TRBV28 | TGTGCCAGCAGTCTAGCGGGGGGGACCGGCGAGCAGTACTTC | CASSLAGGTGEQYF
TRBJ2-6 | TRBD1 | NA | TRBV7-9 | TGTGCCAGCAGCCTCGCACAGGGGGCGGAAGGGGCCAACGTCCTGACTTTC | CASSLAQGAEGANVLTF
TRBJ1-5 | TRBD1 | once | TRBV6-6 | TGTGCCAGCAGCCCAGGGACAGGGGTTGTCCAGCCCCAGCATTTT | CASSPGTGVVQPQHF
TRBJ1-2 | NA | NA | TRBV6-2/TRBV6-3 | TGTGCCAGCAGCCACAGATTTGGACACTACTATGGCTACACCTTC | CASSHRFGHYYGYTF
TRBJ2-7 | TRBD1 | NA | TRBV5-6 | TGTGCCAGCAGCGGGAGGACAGGGATGATGCCCTACGAGCAGTACTTC | CASSGRTGMMPYEQYF